The clone carrying this T cell receptor beta chain is a singleton in its sample. Under the authors' procedure: Reference gene primer amplification gave estimated nucleated cell counts. Only in-frame clones appear in the TCRdb table, and some are missing; sequencing was by immunoSEQ multiplex PCR. V, J and clone size were drawn from that table, and D and trimming were deduced from the DNA. The table has around 170,000 clones, approximately 88% seen once; the top ten hold roughly 2.8%. This sample was included in a study of blood T cell repertoires in COVID-19. Study information: Collection of acute and convalescent COVID-19 samples took place in the United States, Italy and Spain. T cells, B-cell-depleted T cells, or PBMCs supplied cDNA or gDNA.

Sequenced sample: peripheral blood. This receptor was identified in a woman aged 60-75 years with acute or convalescent COVID-19.

The CDR3 reads CASSLTDEKLFF. In DNA, the CDR3 is TGTGCCAGCAGCTTGACAGATGAAAAACTGTTTTTT. This chain links TRBV7-9 with TRBJ1-4; the D gene is possibly TRBD1 (5 bases). The germline CDR1 and CDR2 sequences are SEHNR and FQNEAQ (reference sequence). This CDR3 is built from 12 residues. Deletions cut 3 bases from V and 6 bases from J, with 5 bases between. Complete variable domain (other parts from reference TRBV7-9 and TRBJ1-4): DTGVSQNPRHKITKRGQNVTFRCDPISEHNRLYWYRQTLGQGPEFLTYFQNEAQLEKSRLLSDRFSAERPKGSFSTLEIQRTEQGDSAMYLCASSLTDEKLFFGSGTQLSVL.